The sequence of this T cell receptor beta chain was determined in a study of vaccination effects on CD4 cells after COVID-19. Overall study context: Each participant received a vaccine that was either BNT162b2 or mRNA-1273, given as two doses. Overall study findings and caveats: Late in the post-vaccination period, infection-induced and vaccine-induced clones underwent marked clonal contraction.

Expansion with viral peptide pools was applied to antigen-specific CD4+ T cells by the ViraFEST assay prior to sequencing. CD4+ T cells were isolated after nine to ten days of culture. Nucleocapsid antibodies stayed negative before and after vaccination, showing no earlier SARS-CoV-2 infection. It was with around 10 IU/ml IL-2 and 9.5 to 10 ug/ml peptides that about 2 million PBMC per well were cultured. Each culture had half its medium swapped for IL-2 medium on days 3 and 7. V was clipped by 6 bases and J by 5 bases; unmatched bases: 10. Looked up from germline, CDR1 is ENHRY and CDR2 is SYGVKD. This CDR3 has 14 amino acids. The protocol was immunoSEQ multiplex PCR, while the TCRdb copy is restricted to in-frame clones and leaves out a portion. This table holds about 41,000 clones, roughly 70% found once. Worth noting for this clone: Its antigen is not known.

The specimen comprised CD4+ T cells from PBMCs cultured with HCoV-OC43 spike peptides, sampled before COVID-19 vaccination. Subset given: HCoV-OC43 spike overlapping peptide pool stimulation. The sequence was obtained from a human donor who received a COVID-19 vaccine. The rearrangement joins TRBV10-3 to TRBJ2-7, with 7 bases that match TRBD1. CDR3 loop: CAISEIGQADEQYF. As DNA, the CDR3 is TGTGCCATCAGCGAGATCGGACAGGCGGACGAGCAGTACTTC.